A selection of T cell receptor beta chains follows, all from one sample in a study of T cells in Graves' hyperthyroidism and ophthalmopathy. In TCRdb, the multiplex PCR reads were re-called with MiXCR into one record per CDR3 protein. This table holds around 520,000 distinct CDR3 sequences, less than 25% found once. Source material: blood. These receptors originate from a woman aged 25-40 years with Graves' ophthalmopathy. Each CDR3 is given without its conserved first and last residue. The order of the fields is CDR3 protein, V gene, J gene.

CDR3 protein: AWVQAYEQY; V gene: TRBV30; J gene: TRBJ2-7
CDR3 protein: ASNLDRGGVGYT; V gene: TRBV2; J gene: TRBJ1-2
CDR3 protein: ASSFPHQPQH; V gene: TRBV7-9; J gene: TRBJ1-5
CDR3 protein: ASSLGAGGPSETQY; V gene: TRBV28; J gene: TRBJ2-5
CDR3 protein: ASSLRVTENTEAF; V gene: TRBV27; J gene: TRBJ1-1
CDR3 protein: ASSHKVVVEQPQH; V gene: TRBV7-2; J gene: TRBJ1-5
CDR3 protein: ASRPWAGGYQPQH; V gene: TRBV6-1; J gene: TRBJ1-5
CDR3 protein: ATSRKGRRNQPQH; V gene: TRBV15; J gene: TRBJ1-5
CDR3 protein: ASSQDGSWTAPYEQY; V gene: TRBV4-1; J gene: TRBJ2-7
CDR3 protein: ASSPWHGSYEQY; V gene: TRBV7-2; J gene: TRBJ2-7
CDR3 protein: ASSLNPKRYQPQH; V gene: TRBV28; J gene: TRBJ1-5
CDR3 protein: ASSQEKNLT; V gene: TRBV3-1; J gene: TRBJ1-2
CDR3 protein: ASSEELSGELF; V gene: TRBV2; J gene: TRBJ2-2
CDR3 protein: SARKTGITEQY; V gene: TRBV20-1; J gene: TRBJ2-7
CDR3 protein: AWRGDRVNEAF; V gene: TRBV30; J gene: TRBJ1-1
CDR3 protein: ASSTIGELF; V gene: TRBV5-5; J gene: TRBJ2-2
CDR3 protein: ATSRVFGQGMMTEAF; V gene: TRBV15; J gene: TRBJ1-1
CDR3 protein: ASSERDRGNYGYT; V gene: TRBV2; J gene: TRBJ1-2
CDR3 protein: ASSTRTGATPLAGYT; V gene: TRBV28; J gene: TRBJ1-2
CDR3 protein: ASSAMGDSNQPQH; V gene: TRBV7-9; J gene: TRBJ1-5
CDR3 protein: ASRTSGGSAHEQY; V gene: TRBV6-1; J gene: TRBJ2-7
CDR3 protein: SAQGTGGNSPLH; V gene: TRBV20-1; J gene: TRBJ1-6
CDR3 protein: ASSYSLGTNTGELF; V gene: TRBV6-5; J gene: TRBJ2-2
CDR3 protein: ASTHGGIGELF; V gene: TRBV6-5; J gene: TRBJ2-2
CDR3 protein: ALGQGNTGELF; V gene: TRBV30; J gene: TRBJ2-2
CDR3 protein: ASSVASIRGRKETQY; V gene: TRBV9; J gene: TRBJ2-5
CDR3 protein: ASSNPNTGELF; V gene: TRBV6-2/TRBV6-3; J gene: TRBJ2-2
CDR3 protein: ATHGGFNQPQH; V gene: TRBV6-1; J gene: TRBJ1-5
CDR3 protein: ASSQAGGAGYEQY; V gene: TRBV16; J gene: TRBJ2-7
CDR3 protein: AGGTLAGASYEQY; V gene: TRBV2; J gene: TRBJ2-7
CDR3 protein: SARDFLRDMNTEAF; V gene: TRBV20-1; J gene: TRBJ1-1
CDR3 protein: ASTRQGATYEQY; V gene: TRBV12-3/TRBV12-4; J gene: TRBJ2-7
CDR3 protein: SADRVADGYT; V gene: TRBV20-1; J gene: TRBJ1-2
CDR3 protein: ASTAGFIGTEAF; V gene: TRBV19; J gene: TRBJ1-1
CDR3 protein: ASSLYLWAF; V gene: TRBV7-2; J gene: TRBJ1-1
CDR3 protein: ASSFTADTEAF; V gene: TRBV12-3/TRBV12-4; J gene: TRBJ1-1
CDR3 protein: ASSSAGTGGWKLF; V gene: TRBV11-2; J gene: TRBJ1-4
CDR3 protein: ASSFSRQGAPYEQY; V gene: TRBV12-3/TRBV12-4; J gene: TRBJ2-7
CDR3 protein: ASSIASGETQY; V gene: TRBV19; J gene: TRBJ2-5
CDR3 protein: SASRLNTEAF; V gene: TRBV20-1; J gene: TRBJ1-1
CDR3 protein: ASSSRGTANTEAF; V gene: TRBV11-2; J gene: TRBJ1-1
CDR3 protein: ATSPRTGDGYT; V gene: TRBV15; J gene: TRBJ1-2
CDR3 protein: ASSASIEAF; V gene: TRBV19; J gene: TRBJ1-1
CDR3 protein: ASSQGYRDGTYEQH; V gene: TRBV14; J gene: TRBJ2-7
CDR3 protein: ASSQNINPKAC; V gene: TRBV4-1; J gene: TRBJ1-1
CDR3 protein: ASHGRETYEQY; V gene: TRBV27; J gene: TRBJ2-7
CDR3 protein: ASSPPAVYEQY; V gene: TRBV7-2; J gene: TRBJ2-7
CDR3 protein: ASSYSIRPGLAAYEQY; V gene: TRBV6-2/TRBV6-3; J gene: TRBJ2-7
CDR3 protein: SARNGQARRVIQY; V gene: TRBV20-1; J gene: TRBJ2-4
CDR3 protein: ASSLSGYTGELF; V gene: TRBV27; J gene: TRBJ2-2
CDR3 protein: SVIGGRPREQY; V gene: TRBV29-1; J gene: TRBJ2-7
CDR3 protein: ASSQDRGQMNTEAF; V gene: TRBV4-2; J gene: TRBJ1-1
CDR3 protein: ASSSPAHGAGDSPYEQY; V gene: TRBV6-2/TRBV6-3; J gene: TRBJ2-7
CDR3 protein: ASSSSGAKETQY; V gene: TRBV6-2/TRBV6-3; J gene: TRBJ2-5
CDR3 protein: ASSLLPDLPLGQPQH; V gene: TRBV5-5; J gene: TRBJ1-5
CDR3 protein: ASSQAPDRYSGNTIY; V gene: TRBV4-1; J gene: TRBJ1-3
CDR3 protein: ASSRLGPNSNQPQH; V gene: TRBV6-2/TRBV6-3; J gene: TRBJ1-5